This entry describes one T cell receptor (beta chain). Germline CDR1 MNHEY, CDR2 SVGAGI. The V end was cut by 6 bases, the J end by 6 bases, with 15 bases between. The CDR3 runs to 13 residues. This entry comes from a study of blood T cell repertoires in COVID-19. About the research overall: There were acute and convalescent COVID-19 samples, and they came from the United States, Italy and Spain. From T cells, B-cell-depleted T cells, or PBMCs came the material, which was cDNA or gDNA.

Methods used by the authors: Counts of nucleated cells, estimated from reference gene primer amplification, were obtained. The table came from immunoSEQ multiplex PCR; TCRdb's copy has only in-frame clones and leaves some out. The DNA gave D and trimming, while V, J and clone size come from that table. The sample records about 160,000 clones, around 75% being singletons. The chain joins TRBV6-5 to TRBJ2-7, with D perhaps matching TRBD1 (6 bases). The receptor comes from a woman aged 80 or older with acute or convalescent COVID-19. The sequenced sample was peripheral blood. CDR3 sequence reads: CASRLDRNSEQYF. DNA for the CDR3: TGTGCCAGCAGACTGGACAGAAACAGCGAGCAGTACTTC.